This TCR beta chain was recovered during a study of early T cells in non-severe SARS-CoV-2 infection. Study-wide points: Anti-spike CD8 specificities were favored by VDJdb matching, whose results missed private and CD4 specificities.

The CDR3 runs to 14 residues. With 2 bases removed from V and 4 bases from J, the gap between germline ends came to 12 bases. CDR1 MNHEY and CDR2 SMNVEV come from the germline V gene (reference sequence). This clonotype was picked up many times. Its target is unknown. One entry per CDR3 protein results from TCRdb running MiXCR on the 5' RACE reads. This table holds 30,000 to 45,000 distinct CDR3 sequences, over 3.5% found once. Sequences were obtained from whole blood. The genes are TRBV27 and TRBJ2-7; D gene unclear. The sequence came from an adult who was a healthcare worker with PCR-confirmed SARS-CoV-2 infection or an uninfected control (not recorded which). CDR3 coding DNA: TGTGCCAGCAGTTTAAAAGGCGGATGGTACGAGCAGTACTTC. Its translation is CASSLKGGWYEQYF.